The source of this TCR beta chain is a study of shared clonotypes between healthy human individuals. Method: immunoSEQ multiplex PCR; TCRdb's copy keeps in-frame clones and lacks some. This sample has 650,000 to 700,000 clones; less than 95% occur once, and the top ten carry less than 40%. The CDR3 covers 12 residues. Looked up from germline, CDR1 is MGHRA and CDR2 is YSYEKL. The V and J ends lost 2 bases and 6 bases respectively, with 8 bases between them. The receptor was derived from a young man in good health. Some clones in this sample may be carry-over from other donors' samples. The J gene is TRBJ2-7, the V gene TRBV4-1; unclear D gene. The sample comprised memory CD8+ T cells from PBMCs. Subset defined: CD45RO+ cells pooled with CCR7-negative TemRA cells. CDR3 amino acids: CASSQRGGEQYF. The CDR3 nucleotides read TGCGCCAGCAGCCAACGCGGTGGCGAGCAGTACTTC.